The 10 T cell receptor beta chains presented below share a single source sample, sequenced in a study of blood T cell repertoires in COVID-19. The repertoire was sequenced with immunoSEQ multiplex PCR; TCRdb's copy has only in-frame clones and lacks some. Counted here are around 200,000 clones, less than 90% occurring once; the ten biggest clones make up around 20%. Specimen: peripheral blood. These receptors were obtained from a man between 65 and 79 years old with active or convalescent COVID-19.

The J gene is TRBJ2-5, the V gene TRBV5-4; D might be TRBD1 (6 bases). The CDR3 loop spans 13 amino acids. The germline gives CDR1 SGHNT, CDR2 YYREEE (reference sequence). V was cut by 9 bases and J by 4 bases, with 16 bases left in between. The chain's CDR3 is CATKQGPGETQYF. The CDR3 nucleotides read TGTGCCACAAAACAGGGCCCTGGAGAGACCCAGTACTTC.

This chain joins TRBV3-1 (or the pseudogene TRBV3-2) and TRBJ2-5, with D possibly being TRBD1 (6 bases). Looked up from germline, CDR1 is LGHDT and CDR2 is YNNKEL (reference sequence). V was shortened by 3 bases and J by 5 bases, with 13 bases between the two germline ends. CDR3 length: 14 amino acids. The CDR3 coding sequence is TGTGCCAGCAGCCATTCCCGGACAGTGGAGACCCAGTACTTC. Its translation is CASSHSRTVETQYF.

The rearrangement joins TRBV7-9 to TRBJ2-7; D gene ambiguous. The germline gives CDR1 SEHNR, CDR2 FQNEAQ (reference sequence). Trimming removed 6 bases at V and 5 bases at J, with 14 bases between. The CDR3 has 13 residues. CDR3 protein: CASSFGPEDEQYF. The CDR3 region has the DNA TGTGCCAGCAGTTTCGGCCCAGAGGACGAGCAGTACTTC.

This clone was seen only a few times. In nucleotides, the CDR3 is TGTGCCACCAGCGTGGACAGCACTGAAGCTTTCTTT. Its translation is CATSVDSTEAFF. V gene TRBV15 combines with J gene TRBJ1-1; a possible D gene is TRBD1 (6 bases). Trimming took off 5 bases at V and 4 bases at J, with 8 bases between the two ends. The CDR3 has 12 amino acids. Germline V gene data show CDR1 as LNHNV and CDR2 as YYDKDF (reference sequence).

This chain connects TRBV27 to TRBJ1-5; TRBD1 agrees at 7 bases. The V segment lost 4 bases and the J segment 4 bases; nucleotides outside the gene matches: 4. This CDR3 is 14 amino acids long. Germline lookup yields CDR1 MNHEY and CDR2 SMNVEV (reference sequence). The CDR3 DNA reads TGTGCCAGCAGTTCGGACAGGCAGAATCAGCCCCAGCATTTT. Protein: CASSSDRQNQPQHF.

V is TRBV3-1 (or the pseudogene TRBV3-2) and J is TRBJ1-2; D not resolved. The CDR3 sequence is 13 residues long. Germline-derived CDR1 and CDR2 are LGHDT and YNNKEL (reference sequence). Trimming pared 2 bases from V and 4 bases from J, leaving 8 bases between. Here the CDR3 DNA reads TGTGCCAGCAGCCAAACAACCACCTATGGCTACACCTTC. As protein: CASSQTTTYGYTF.

This rearrangement joins TRBV19 to TRBJ1-4; D is possibly TRBD1 (6 bases). Germline assignment: CDR1 LNHDA and CDR2 SQIVND (reference sequence). The CDR3 runs 13 residues. V lost 7 bases, J lost 6 bases, and 12 bases lay in between. CDR3 nucleotides: TGTGCCAGTACCCGGGACATTTATGAAAAACTGTTTTTT. Amino acids: CASTRDIYEKLFF.

The V call is TRBV4-2, the J call TRBJ1-5; 10 bases fit TRBD1. The trim removed 4 bases at V and 0 bases at J, leaving 9 bases unmatched. CDR1 LGHNA and CDR2 YNFKEQ come from the germline V gene. The CDR3 is 18 residues long. CDR3: CASSRRGTGEYSNQPQHF. CDR3 sequence (DNA): TGTGCCAGCAGCCGACGAGGGACAGGGGAGTATAGCAATCAGCCCCAGCATTTT.

The chain combines TRBV5-1 with TRBJ2-5, with unresolved D. Trimming removed 7 bases from V and 1 base from J, with 14 bases in between. This CDR3 is built from 14 residues. Germline V gene data show CDR1 as SGHRS and CDR2 as YFSETQ. The chain's CDR3 is CASRSGQFQETQYF. The CDR3 DNA is TGCGCCAGCCGATCGGGTCAGTTCCAAGAGACCCAGTACTTC. Based on the CDR3 plus reference TRBV5-1 and TRBJ2-5, the full variable domain is KAGVTQTPRYLIKTRGQQVTLSCSPISGHRSVSWYQQTPGQGLQFLFEYFSETQRNKGNFPGRFSGRQFSNSRSEMNVSTLELGDSALYLCASRSGQFQETQYFGPGTRLLVL.

The genes are TRBV19 and TRBJ1-2; TRBD1 might be the D (6 bases). Germline V lookup: CDR1 LNHDA, CDR2 SQIVND (reference sequence). This CDR3 contains 17 residues. The germline V and J ends were trimmed by 4 bases and 5 bases, with 23 bases remaining between them. CDR3: CASSTLGSGGLKYGYTF. CDR3 nucleotides: TGTGCCAGTAGTACACTCGGCAGTGGGGGCTTAAAGTATGGCTACACCTTC.